Each of the 7 T cell receptor beta chains below was sequenced from the same sample in a study of control samples from healthy donors and cancer patients. Libraries were prepared by immunoSEQ multiplex PCR; TCRdb keeps only in-frame clonotypes and omits some of them. The sample holds around 68,000 clones; under 85% are singletons and the top ten take approximately 14%. Source material: blood. These receptors all stem from a man aged 55 to 70 in good health.

This sequence joins TRBV11-3 and TRBJ2-1; 11 bases are a match to TRBD2. The CDR3 length is 17 residues. The V and J ends lost 3 bases and 2 bases, in that order; junction bases with no gene match: 6. The germline gives CDR1 SGHNT, CDR2 YENEEA. The CDR3 DNA follows: TGTGCCAGCAGCTTTAGCGGGGGGGCTAGCGCCTACAATGAGCAGTTCTTC. Its protein product is CASSFSGGASAYNEQFF.

A remark on this clone: The junction departs from the called germline gene at one end, perhaps through a read error. The V and J genes are TRBV7-9 and TRBJ2-3, with 9 bases that match TRBD1. The germline V gene encodes CDR1 SEHNR and CDR2 FQNEAQ (reference sequence). This CDR3 has 12 amino acids. In nucleotides, the CDR3 is TGTGCCAGCAGCATAACCGGGACAGGGAACGATTTT. This translates into CASSITGTGNDF. Full variable domain (rest looked up from reference TRBV7-9 and TRBJ2-3): DTGVSQNPRHKITKRGQNVTFRCDPISEHNRLYWYRQTLGQGPEFLTYFQNEAQLEKSRLLSDRFSAERPKGSFSTLEIQRTEQGDSAMYLCASSITGTGNDFGPGTRLTVL.

The V gene is TRBV7-9, the J gene TRBJ1-2, with D uncertain. Germline V gene lookup returns CDR1 SEHNR and CDR2 FQNEAQ (reference sequence). Trimming removed 0 bases from V and 8 bases from J, with 4 bases in between. CDR3 length: 11 amino acids. CDR3 coding DNA: TGTGCCAGCAGCTTAGCGGGGGGCTACACCTTC. Amino acids: CASSLAGGYTF.

The CDR3 is CASTEWGQQETQYF. The CDR3 DNA follows: TGTGCCAGCACCGAGTGGGGACAGCAAGAGACCCAGTACTTC. V gene TRBV6-5 combines with J gene TRBJ2-5, with 7 bases lining up with TRBD1. Germline CDR1 MNHEY, CDR2 SVGAGI. This CDR3 is 14 amino acids long. After removal of 7 bases from V and 2 bases from J, the junction contained 7 bases not matched to a gene.

The J gene is TRBJ1-2, the V gene TRBV14, with TRBD1 matching over 8 bases. Per the germline V gene, CDR1 is SGHDN and CDR2 is FVKESK. V shed 8 bases, J shed 5 bases, and the junction held 16 bases outside the gene matches. This CDR3 region has 16 residues. CDR3 amino acids: CASDSGGITRGYGYTF. The CDR3 nucleotides read TGTGCCAGCGACTCAGGGGGCATAACGAGGGGGTATGGCTACACCTTC.

V and J are TRBV4-3 and TRBJ2-1; TRBD2 aligns across 14 bases. J lost 4 bases, V lost 3 bases, and 2 bases had no gene match. The CDR3 contains 16 residues. Germline-derived CDR1 and CDR2 are LGHNA and YSLEER. In DNA form, the CDR3 reads TGCGCCAGCAGCCAGGGGACTAGCGGGAGATACAATGAGCAGTTCTTC. This gives the protein CASSQGTSGRYNEQFF.

The sample holds a few counts of this clone. The chain is built from TRBV6-1 and TRBJ1-5; D ambiguous. Trimming left V 1 base short and J 6 bases short, with 7 bases between. Germline V CDR1 and CDR2: MNHNS, SASEGT. There are 13 residues in the CDR3. The DNA of the CDR3 is TGTGCCAGCAGTGAAGGAAGTAGTCAGCCCCAGCATTTT. It yields the protein CASSEGSSQPQHF.